The clone carrying this T cell receptor (beta chain) turned up a few times. Its antigen is not identified. The sample is drawn from a study of cytomegalovirus exposure and HLA in healthy donors. Study results and caveats: Reported results showed that the classifier diagnosed cytomegalovirus status with high specificity and sensitivity.

This CDR3 contains 14 residues. Trimming left V 3 bases short and J 2 bases short, with 11 bases between. CDR1 and CDR2 from the germline V gene are LNHDA and SQIVND (reference sequence). Measured with immunoSEQ multiplex PCR; TCRdb has only the in-frame clones, and not every one. The sample includes about 50,000 clones, more than 90% seen only once; the top ten take 1.1%. Sequenced sample: PBMCs. The chain has TRBV19 and TRBJ2-7; TRBD2 is a possible D gene (6 bases). The source of this sequence is a young man in good health and CMV-seronegative. CDR3 nucleotide sequence: TGTGCCAGTAGTATTCTGGGACTGCCCTACGAGCAGTACTTC. Protein sequence: CASSILGLPYEQYF.